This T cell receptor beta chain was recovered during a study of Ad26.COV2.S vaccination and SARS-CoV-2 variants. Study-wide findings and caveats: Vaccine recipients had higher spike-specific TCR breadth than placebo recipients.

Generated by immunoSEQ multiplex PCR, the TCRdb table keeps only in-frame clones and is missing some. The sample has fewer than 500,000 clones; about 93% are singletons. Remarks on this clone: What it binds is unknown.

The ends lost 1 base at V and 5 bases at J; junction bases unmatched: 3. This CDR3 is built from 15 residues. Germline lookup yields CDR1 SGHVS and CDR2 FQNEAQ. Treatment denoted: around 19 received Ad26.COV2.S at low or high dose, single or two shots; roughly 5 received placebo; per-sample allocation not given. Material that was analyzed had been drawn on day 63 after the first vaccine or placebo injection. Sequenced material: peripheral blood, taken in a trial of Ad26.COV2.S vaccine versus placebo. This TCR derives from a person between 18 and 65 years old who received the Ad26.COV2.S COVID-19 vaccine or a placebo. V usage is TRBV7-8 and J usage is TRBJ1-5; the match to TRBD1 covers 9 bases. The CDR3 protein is CASSLVTGGDQPQHF. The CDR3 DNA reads TGTGCCAGCAGCTTAGTCACAGGGGGCGATCAGCCCCAGCATTTT.